The following is a T cell receptor beta chain sequence with its context. In this CDR3 the conserved last residue, phenylalanine or tryptophan, is missing, so a read error is likely. Because the CDR3's place on the DNA is in doubt, the DNA is left out and the CDR3 is given as listed by TCRdb. Sequencing was done on patients that had shown CD8+CD57+ cell expansion by flow cytometry. The enrolled patients all had severe acquired aplastic anemia. This sample was included in a study of CD8+CD57+ T cells in acquired aplastic anemia. 10 amino acids form the CDR3, both terminal residues included. Germline values: CDR1 KGHDR, CDR2 SFDVKD. TCR beta VDJ and CDR3 were profiled, and genomic DNA was the template. TCRdb re-derived calls from the reads in MiXCR, one entry per CDR3 protein. Among around 430,000 distinct CDR3 sequences, around 30% were seen once, and the ten largest hold 0.7% to 1%.

The V call is TRBV24-1, the J call TRBJ2-6; the D segment call TRBD2 is taken from the table without a DNA check. This sequence originates from a human donor with aplastic anemia. Input material: sorted CD4+, CD8+, or CD8+CD57+ T cells (not recorded which) from PBMCs. The CDR3: CATSDSGRVL.